The 18 T cell receptor beta chains below were found in one sample sequenced in a study of blood T cell repertoires in COVID-19. TCRdb's table, derived via immunoSEQ multiplex PCR, lists solely in-frame clones and lacks some. The sample lists around 190,000 clones, roughly 80% seen once, with under 15% in the top ten. Sequencing used peripheral blood. The source of these receptors is a woman in her forties or fifties with acute or convalescent COVID-19.

CDR3 sequence (DNA): TGTGCCAGCAGCTTAACCGACAGTAACTATGGCTACACCTTC. Its protein product is CASSLTDSNYGYTF. The rearrangement links TRBV7-8 to TRBJ1-2, with D perhaps TRBD1 (5 bases). Germline V gives CDR1 SGHVS, CDR2 FQNEAQ. The CDR3 consists of 14 residues. Trimming took 2 bases from V and 1 from J, leaving 8 bases between them.

This clone was recorded once. The chain combines TRBV7-8 with TRBJ2-4; D is possibly TRBD2 (6 bases). Trimming took off 2 bases at V and 10 bases at J, with 15 bases between the two ends. CDR1 and CDR2 (germline): SGHVS, FQNEAQ. This CDR3 has 14 residues. CDR3 sequence (DNA): TGTGCCAGCAGCTTATCGGGGGTTGTTGGGATTCAGTACTTC. Residues: CASSLSGVVGIQYF. Drawing the rest from reference TRBV7-8 and TRBJ2-4, the complete variable domain is GAGVSQSPRYKVAKRGQDVALRCDPISGHVSLFWYQQALGQGPEFLTYFQNEAQLDKSGLPSDRFFAERPEGSVSTLKIQRTQQEDSAVYLCASSLSGVVGIQYFGAGTRLSVL.

The chain carries TRBV4-2 and TRBJ2-1, with 11 bases fitting TRBD2. The CDR3 length is 17 residues. Germline lookup yields CDR1 LGHNA and CDR2 YNFKEQ. With V trimmed by 3 bases and J by 4 bases, 8 bases remained unmatched. CDR3 protein: CASSQPRGTSGYNEQFF. CDR3 sequence (DNA): TGTGCCAGCAGCCAGCCTCGCGGGACTAGCGGATACAATGAGCAGTTCTTC.

The DNA of the CDR3 is TGTGCCAGCAGTCGAGGACAGAGCTCCTACGAGCAGTACTTC. This gives the protein CASSRGQSSYEQYF. This chain uses TRBV28 with TRBJ2-7, with D possibly TRBD1 on 6 matching bases. V was pared by 5 bases and J by 0 bases, with 11 bases between. This CDR3 is built from 14 residues. Per germline, CDR1 MDHEN and CDR2 SYDVKM.

This clone was counted only a few times. The chain carries TRBV14 and TRBJ2-4; weak D call: TRBD1 (6 bases). Germline V gives CDR1 SGHDN, CDR2 FVKESK. CDR3 size: 17 residues. The V gene lost 5 bases and the J gene lost 4 bases, with 21 bases spanning the gap. CDR3 region: CASSCLRPTGIKNIQYF. CDR3 bases: TGTGCCAGCAGCTGCCTAAGGCCGACAGGTATTAAAAACATTCAGTACTTC.

The CDR3 loop is CASTPVSSGRLYNEQFF. CDR3 coding DNA: TGTGCCAGCACTCCCGTCTCTAGCGGGAGACTCTACAATGAGCAGTTCTTC. The chain has TRBV13 and TRBJ2-1, with TRBD2 matching 10 bases. Germline CDR1 is PRHDT and CDR2 is FYEKMQ (reference sequence). The length of the CDR3 is 17 residues. Trimming took 7 bases from V and 3 from J; bases not matched to a gene: 12.

The chain combines TRBV19 with TRBJ1-4; perhaps TRBD1 as D (5 bases). This CDR3 comprises 13 residues. Looked up from germline, CDR1 is LNHDA and CDR2 is SQIVND (reference sequence). V lost 5 bases and J lost 7, with 11 bases in between. The CDR3 bases are TGTGCCAGTAGTGCTCGTCAGGGTGAAAAACTGTTTTTT. Translation: CASSARQGEKLFF.

This sequence joins TRBV7-2 and TRBJ2-7, with 8 bases that match TRBD1. Germline V gene sequence: CDR1 SGHTA, CDR2 FQGNSA. The V and J ends lost 1 base and 9 bases, in that order; junction bases with no gene match: 14. CDR3 length: 16 residues. The CDR3 here is CASSLDRQGPLVGQYF. CDR3 DNA: TGTGCCAGCAGCTTAGACCGACAGGGGCCCTTGGTCGGGCAGTACTTC.

This chain joins TRBV15 and TRBJ2-5; possibly TRBD2 for D (5 bases). Trimming cost V 0 bases and J 7 bases, with 15 bases left between them. In germline, CDR1 is LNHNV, CDR2 YYDKDF (reference sequence). The CDR3 sequence is 15 residues long. CDR3 amino acids: CATSRDKVSRGTQYF. DNA of the CDR3: TGTGCCACCAGCAGAGATAAAGTATCACGGGGGACCCAGTACTTC.

The genes are TRBV28 and TRBJ2-7, with TRBD1 matching over 8 bases. The junction had 9 bases not matched to a gene; V was cut back by 5 bases and J by 6 bases. CDR1 is MDHEN and CDR2 is SYDVKM in the germline V gene. The CDR3 consists of 14 residues. The chain's CDR3 is CASSVPTGVLEQYF. The CDR3 bases are TGTGCCAGCAGTGTACCGACAGGGGTCCTCGAGCAGTACTTC.

CDR3 residues: CASSFPGIVTGELFF. The DNA for the CDR3 is TGTGCCAGCAGTTTTCCCGGGATCGTCACCGGGGAGCTGTTTTTT. V gene TRBV28 combines with J gene TRBJ2-2; a possible D gene is TRBD2 (5 bases). The CDR3 is 15 residues long. The germline gives CDR1 MDHEN, CDR2 SYDVKM. Trimming stripped 3 bases from V and 4 bases from J, with 12 bases between.

CDR3 in amino acids: CASSFYPLGARNEQFF. The CDR3 DNA reads TGTGCCAGCAGCTTTTATCCTTTGGGGGCGCGGAATGAGCAGTTCTTC. The chain has TRBV5-5 and TRBJ2-1; a weak D match, TRBD1 (6 bases). The CDR3 extends over 16 amino acids. V was trimmed by 2 bases and J by 7 bases, leaving 19 bases between them. From germline, CDR1 is SGHKS and CDR2 YYEKEE (reference sequence).

The rearrangement uses TRBV21-1 and TRBJ1-1; the table's D call, TRBD1, was not checked against the DNA. TRBV21-1 is shown as a pseudogene. The CDR3 loop spans 12 amino acids. The CDR3: CASIGRGTEAFF. CDR3 DNA sequence: TGTGCCAGCATTGGCAGGGGCACTGAAGCTTTCTTT.

The chain combines TRBV19 with TRBJ1-1; D is ambiguous. Germline-derived CDR1 and CDR2 are LNHDA and SQIVND (reference sequence). This CDR3 is 12 amino acids long. V lost 8 bases and J lost 1, with 8 bases in between. CDR3 amino acids: CASQARNTEAFF. As DNA, the CDR3 is TGTGCCAGTCAGGCGAGGAACACTGAAGCTTTCTTT.

The chain is built from TRBV11-2 and TRBJ2-2, with 8 nucleotides matching TRBD2. With V trimmed by 3 bases and J by 1 base, 4 bases remained unmatched. This CDR3 comprises 16 residues. The germline gives CDR1 SGHAT, CDR2 FQNNGV. CDR3 bases: TGTGCCAGCAGCTTCGGGAGGGGGAGGAACACCGGGGAGCTGTTTTTT. It specifies CASSFGRGRNTGELFF.

The chain uses TRBV20-1 and TRBJ1-2, with a tentative D call TRBD1 (5 bases). Trimming took off 3 bases at V and 4 bases at J, with 12 bases between the two ends. Germline-derived CDR1 and CDR2 are DFQATT and SNEGSKA (reference sequence). The CDR3 has 13 amino acids. The CDR3 protein is CSASPQGTYGYTF. CDR3 in DNA: TGCAGTGCTAGTCCCCAGGGAACCTATGGCTACACCTTC.

The sample holds a few counts of this clone. This chain connects TRBV5-6 to TRBJ2-7; D is undetermined. V was clipped by 1 base and J by 0 bases, with 14 bases between them. This CDR3 has 16 residues. Germline CDR1 and CDR2: SGHDT and YYEEEE. This CDR3 is CASSLFDTESSYEQYF. The CDR3 DNA reads as TGTGCCAGCAGCTTGTTTGACACCGAGAGCTCCTACGAGCAGTACTTC.

The rearrangement joins TRBV7-2 to TRBJ2-2; the match to TRBD1 covers 7 bases. The germline V gene has CDR1 SGHTA and CDR2 FQGNSA. V shed 1 base, J shed 4 bases, and the junction held 6 bases outside the gene matches. There are 16 residues in the CDR3. CDR3 nucleotides: TGTGCCAGCAGCTTAGTTCCTGGGACAGTCACCGGGGAGCTGTTTTTT. Its protein is CASSLVPGTVTGELFF.